One and the same sample provided the 32 T cell receptor beta chains below, sequenced in a study of HIV-infected children after antiretroviral therapy interruption (dated by TCRdb to the late 2010s). The library was produced with 3' RACE. Instrument on record: Illumina MiSeq. To correct PCR amplification bias, TCR libraries were generated from RNA with a 3' RACE protocol that used unique molecular identifiers. The public reads were reprocessed in TCRdb via fastp at Q25 and MiXCR, keeping in-frame beta chains. Records with the same CDR3 protein are collapsed into one entry carrying the most frequent genes and DNA. The sample profile shows 90,000 or so distinct CDR3 sequences; approximately 6.9% of them were found once. The ten largest clones add up to approximately 1.2% of the sample. What the treatment or condition label conveys for this sample: PENTA 11 planned treatment interruption arm or continuous ART arm.

Sequencing was performed on CD45RA+ CD4+ T cells from PBMCs, pooled from several time points, taken from a donor given antiretroviral therapy, either interrupted or continuous. The label giving this sample's cell subset or site can be read as: naive CD4+ CD45RA+ CD45RO- T cells. These receptors were taken from a pool of human donors with HIV.

This clonotype showed up many times. This chain connects TRBV6-1 to TRBJ1-1, with D maybe TRBD1 (5 bases). Germline V CDR1 and CDR2: MNHNS, SASEGT. Trimming cost V 3 bases and J 7 bases, with 15 bases left between them. The CDR3 runs to 14 residues. For the CDR3, the DNA is TGTGCCAGCAGTGACAGCGCAGGGCTCGGTGAAGCTTTCTTT. It codes for CASSDSAGLGEAFF.

The table lists this clonotype with a few counts. The V call is TRBV3-1, the J call TRBJ2-1, with 9 nucleotides matching TRBD2. The CDR3 contains 17 residues. Germline V gene lookup returns CDR1 LGHDT and CDR2 YNNKEL (reference sequence). Trimming took 0 bases from V and 9 from J; bases not matched to a gene: 12. For the CDR3, the DNA is TGTGCCAGCAGCCAAGAAGGGCCCCTAGCGGGGTTAGGTGAGCAGTTCTTC. Residues: CASSQEGPLAGLGEQFF.

This clonotype was counted at least ten times. The gene calls are TRBV7-9 and TRBJ1-5; TRBD1 aligns across 7 bases. The germline gives CDR1 SEHNR, CDR2 FQNEAQ (reference sequence). The CDR3 is 15 residues long. Unmatched junction bases numbered 7, after V lost 4 bases and J lost 4 bases. The CDR3 DNA is TGTGCCAGCAGCTCGACAGGGTTGGGTAATCAGCCCCAGCATTTT. Its translation is CASSSTGLGNQPQHF. Full variable domain (missing parts from reference TRBV7-9 and TRBJ1-5): DTGVSQNPRHKITKRGQNVTFRCDPISEHNRLYWYRQTLGQGPEFLTYFQNEAQLEKSRLLSDRFSAERPKGSFSTLEIQRTEQGDSAMYLCASSSTGLGNQPQHFGDGTRLSIL.

This clonotype was counted at least ten times. The chain has TRBV20-1 and TRBJ2-1; TRBD2 matches at 13 bases. CDR3 length equals 16 residues. V shed 3 bases and J 4 bases; nucleotides not matched to a gene: 6. The germline V gene has CDR1 DFQATT and CDR2 SNEGSKA (reference sequence). The CDR3: CSASRTSGGAYNEQFF. As DNA, the CDR3 is TGCAGTGCTAGCCGTACTAGCGGGGGGGCGTACAATGAGCAGTTCTTC.

The chain couples TRBV19 to TRBJ1-1; D not certain. The CDR3 covers 15 residues. Germline V gives CDR1 LNHDA, CDR2 SQIVND (reference sequence). Trimming shortened V by 4 bases and J by 5 bases, and 17 bases separated the two germline ends. For the CDR3, the DNA is TGTGCCAGTAGTAGGGTCCAGGAGGCCCATACTGAAGCTTTCTTT. Its translation: CASSRVQEAHTEAFF.

This clonotype was counted many times. The rearrangement uses TRBV11-2 and TRBJ2-1, with no clear D. CDR1 is SGHAT and CDR2 is FQNNGV in the germline V gene. CDR3 length: 13 amino acids. V was shortened by 0 bases and J by 6 bases, with 6 bases between the two germline ends. The CDR3 reads CASSLEGINEQFF. The CDR3 DNA is TGTGCCAGCAGCTTAGAAGGGATCAATGAGCAGTTCTTC.

This clonotype occurred many times. The chain combines TRBV5-1 with TRBJ2-3, with unresolved D. Trimming pared 0 bases from V and 8 bases from J, leaving 7 bases between. The CDR3 has 12 amino acids. Germline lookup yields CDR1 SGHRS and CDR2 YFSETQ. The CDR3 region has the DNA TGCGCCAGCAGCTTGGAGCGAGGTACGCAGTATTTT. Translated: CASSLERGTQYF. The whole variable domain, filled in from reference TRBV5-1 and TRBJ2-3, reads KAGVTQTPRYLIKTRGQQVTLSCSPISGHRSVSWYQQTPGQGLQFLFEYFSETQRNKGNFPGRFSGRQFSNSRSEMNVSTLELGDSALYLCASSLERGTQYFGPGTRLTVL.

In this sample, this clonotype turned up many times. This chain links TRBV9 with TRBJ2-1; 9 bases fit TRBD2. The CDR3 runs to 16 residues. CDR1 and CDR2 (germline): SGDLS, YYNGEE. The trim removed 1 base at V and 6 bases at J, leaving 8 bases unmatched. The CDR3 DNA sequence: TGTGCCAGCAGCGTAATGGGACTAGCTTTCTCCAATGAGCAGTTCTTC. As protein: CASSVMGLAFSNEQFF.

V gene TRBV11-2 combines with J gene TRBJ2-3, with D maybe TRBD2 (7 bases). The germline CDR1 and CDR2 sequences are SGHAT and FQNNGV. V gave up 3 bases and J gave up 0 bases, with 13 bases separating them. This CDR3 is 16 amino acids long. In DNA form, the CDR3 reads TGTGCCAGCAGCTTTTTGCGGGGGCGTAGCACAGATACGCAGTATTTT. This codes for CASSFLRGRSTDTQYF.

This clonotype was observed many times. This chain joins TRBV18 and TRBJ1-2; 9 bases fit TRBD1. V lost 2 bases to trimming and J lost 6 bases; unmatched junction nucleotides: 7. This CDR3 comprises 15 residues. The germline V gene has CDR1 KGHSH and CDR2 LQKENI. CDR3 sequence: CASSPLGQGSHGYTF. The CDR3 DNA reads TGTGCCAGCTCACCATTGGGACAGGGATCCCATGGCTACACCTTC.

The chain couples TRBV14 to TRBJ1-2, with D possibly TRBD1 on 6 matching bases. The CDR3 is 14 amino acids. The germline gives CDR1 SGHDN, CDR2 FVKESK. V gave up 6 bases and J gave up 5 bases, with 16 bases separating them. The CDR3 coding sequence is TGTGCCAGCAGTCCACAGGGTTGGGGTTATGGCTACACCTTC. This translates into CASSPQGWGYGYTF.

This clonotype was counted ten times or more. This chain connects TRBV20-1 to TRBJ1-2; D perhaps matches TRBD1 (5 bases). The V and J ends lost 3 bases and 7 bases respectively, with 18 bases between them. CDR3 length equals 14 residues. Germline assignment: CDR1 DFQATT and CDR2 SNEGSKA (reference sequence). The CDR3 DNA sequence: TGCAGTGCTAGCCCAGGGTTATTGGGTTCTGGCTACACCTTC. Protein: CSASPGLLGSGYTF.

This clonotype was seen many times. This sequence joins TRBV28 and TRBJ2-6; D may be TRBD1 or TRBD2 (5 bases each). V was cut by 10 bases and J by 2 bases, with 12 bases left in between. This CDR3 region has 14 residues. From germline, CDR1 is MDHEN and CDR2 SYDVKM. The CDR3 nucleotides read TGTGCCACCGGGGACGGTCCTGGGGCCAACGTCCTGACTTTC. Its translation is CATGDGPGANVLTF.

This clonotype was picked up many times. CDR3 protein: CASSWGPPNTGELFF. In nucleotides, the CDR3 is TGTGCCAGCAGCTGGGGACCGCCGAACACCGGGGAGCTGTTTTTT. The chain links TRBV7-3 to TRBJ2-2; D possibly matches TRBD1 or TRBD2 (5 bases each). Germline V gene lookup returns CDR1 SGHTA and CDR2 FQGTGA. The length of the CDR3 is 15 residues. V was shortened by 4 bases and J by 0 bases, with 9 bases between the two germline ends.

This clonotype was recorded many times. V usage is TRBV5-5 and J usage is TRBJ2-3; unclear D gene. This CDR3 contains 13 residues. Trimming removed 1 base at V and 2 bases at J, with 5 bases between. The germline CDR1 and CDR2 sequences are SGHKS and YYEKEE (reference sequence). CDR3 region: CASSLNPTDTQYF. For the CDR3, the DNA is TGTGCCAGCAGCTTGAACCCCACAGATACGCAGTATTTT.

This clonotype turned up a few times. The rearrangement joins TRBV19 to TRBJ2-1, with 12 bases that match TRBD1. Trimming cost V 6 bases and J 7 bases; bases outside gene matches: 10. Per germline, CDR1 LNHDA and CDR2 SQIVND (reference sequence). The CDR3 runs to 16 residues. CDR3 DNA: TGTGCCAGTAGAAAGACACCGGGACAGGGGGCTAATGAGCAGTTCTTC. It translates to CASRKTPGQGANEQFF.

This clonotype appeared a few times. At one end the junction does not follow the germline gene, possibly because of a read error. This chain joins TRBV7-7 and TRBJ2-2; D uncertain. There are 16 residues in the CDR3. CDR1 SSHAT and CDR2 FNYEAQ come from the germline V gene (reference sequence). CDR3 residues: CASSFRSGVNTGELFF. For the CDR3, the DNA is TGTGCTAGCAGCTTCCGCTCCGGAGTTAACACCGGGGAGCTGTTTTTT.

This clonotype was detected many times. This rearrangement joins TRBV19 to TRBJ1-6; 10 positions agree with TRBD1. Germline V gives CDR1 LNHDA, CDR2 SQIVND (reference sequence). The length of the CDR3 is 14 residues. Trimming removed 5 bases from V and 9 bases from J; junction bases left unmatched: 4. CDR3 region: CASSDWTGGSPLHF. DNA of the CDR3: TGTGCCAGTAGTGATTGGACAGGGGGTTCACCCCTCCACTTT.

This clonotype was counted ten times or more. The chain combines TRBV5-5 with TRBJ1-5; D is perhaps TRBD1 (6 bases). CDR3 length: 14 residues. Germline V gives CDR1 SGHKS, CDR2 YYEKEE (reference sequence). V was cut by 1 base and J by 5 bases, with 10 bases left in between. CDR3 in DNA: TGTGCCAGCAGCTTGACAGGGCTTGATCAGCCCCAGCATTTT. Its translation is CASSLTGLDQPQHF.

This clonotype occurred many times. The rearrangement links TRBV24-1 to TRBJ2-1; D is undetermined. With 5 bases removed from V and 4 bases from J, the gap between germline ends came to 17 bases. The CDR3 covers 16 residues. CDR1 and CDR2 from the germline V gene are KGHDR and SFDVKD. The CDR3 nucleotides read TGTGCCACCAGTGGAGCCCTGGAACCGAGATACAATGAGCAGTTCTTC. This codes for CATSGALEPRYNEQFF.

This clonotype showed up many times. The chain recombines TRBV7-8 with TRBJ2-7; D gene ambiguous. The CDR3 is made up of 11 amino acids. Trimming cost V 4 bases and J 2 bases, with 3 bases left between them. Germline CDR1 is SGHVS and CDR2 is FQNEAQ. CDR3 sequence: CASSSPYEQYF. CDR3 nucleotides: TGTGCCAGCAGCTCTCCCTACGAGCAGTACTTC.

In this sample, this clonotype turned up many times. The chain is built from TRBV6-5 and TRBJ2-4; 7 bases fit TRBD1. Trimming removed 5 bases from V and 2 bases from J; junction bases left unmatched: 3. The CDR3 has 14 residues. Germline V CDR1 and CDR2: MNHEY, SVGAGI. The chain's CDR3 is CASSVTGSKNIQYF. In DNA form, the CDR3 reads TGTGCCAGCAGTGTGACAGGGTCCAAAAACATTCAGTACTTC.

This clonotype was counted at least ten times. The V and J genes are TRBV10-3 and TRBJ1-1; TRBD1 might be the D (5 bases). The CDR3 totals 13 residues. CDR1 and CDR2 from the germline V gene are ENHRY and SYGVKD. V was pared by 6 bases and J by 1 base, with 9 bases between. As DNA, the CDR3 is TGTGCCATCAGGACAACAGGGAACACTGAAGCTTTCTTT. Encoded protein: CAIRTTGNTEAFF.

This clonotype was picked up a small number of times. This rearrangement joins TRBV6-2 or TRBV6-3 to TRBJ1-2; unclear D gene. Trimming removed 2 bases at V and 4 bases at J, with 20 bases between. This CDR3 has 17 residues. The germline CDR1 and CDR2 sequences are MNHEY and SVGEGT. The CDR3 DNA is TGTGCCAGCAGTTACAAGGCTGTATCTTACCGGGGCTATGGCTACACCTTC. Amino acid sequence: CASSYKAVSYRGYGYTF.

The chain has TRBV5-6 and TRBJ1-1; D uncertain. The CDR3 is 12 amino acids. V lost 2 bases and J 11 bases, leaving 13 bases between the germline ends. CDR1 is SGHDT, CDR2 YYEEEE, per germline. CDR3 in amino acids: CASSLRAHDAFF. The CDR3 nucleotides read TGTGCCAGCAGCTTACGGGCACATGACGCTTTCTTT. Full variable domain (remainder filled in from reference TRBV5-6 and TRBJ1-1): DAGVTQSPTHLIKTRGQQVTLRCSPKSGHDTVSWYQQALGQGPQFIFQYYEEEERQRGNFPDRFSGHQFPNYSSELNVNALLLGDSALYLCASSLRAHDAFFGQGTRLTVV.

This clonotype was seen at least ten times. The V call is TRBV27, the J call TRBJ2-6; D gene unclear. V was cut by 4 bases and J by 0 bases, with 4 bases left in between. The CDR3 is 14 residues long. Per the germline V gene, CDR1 is MNHEY and CDR2 is SMNVEV (reference sequence). This CDR3 reads CASSSYSGANVLTF. For the CDR3, the DNA is TGTGCCAGCAGTTCGTACTCTGGGGCCAACGTCCTGACTTTC.

This clonotype was counted at least ten times. J is TRBJ2-6 and V is TRBV4-1; TRBD2 is a possible D gene (6 bases). Germline CDR1 reads MGHRA; CDR2 reads YSYEKL. V was shortened by 2 bases and J by 0 bases, with 20 bases between the two germline ends. This CDR3 spans 20 amino acids. CDR3 amino acids: CASSQMEGTLRGSGANVLTF. Here the CDR3 DNA reads TGCGCCAGCAGCCAAATGGAGGGGACGCTCCGGGGCTCTGGGGCCAACGTCCTGACTTTC.

This clonotype was counted only a few times. The chain is built from TRBV5-1 and TRBJ1-6; 7 bases match TRBD1. There are 16 residues in the CDR3. With 1 base clipped from V and 8 bases from J, the junction kept 9 bases outside the gene matches. Looked up from germline, CDR1 is SGHRS and CDR2 is YFSETQ. CDR3 nucleotide sequence: TGCGCCAGCAGCTTGCCTACCGGGACAGCAGATTCACCCCTCCACTTT. It encodes CASSLPTGTADSPLHF. Full variable domain (remainder filled in from reference TRBV5-1 and TRBJ1-6): KAGVTQTPRYLIKTRGQQVTLSCSPISGHRSVSWYQQTPGQGLQFLFEYFSETQRNKGNFPGRFSGRQFSNSRSEMNVSTLELGDSALYLCASSLPTGTADSPLHFGNGTRLTVT.

At least ten counts were recorded for this clonotype. The chain uses TRBV12-3 or TRBV12-4 and TRBJ1-2, with D hard to call. The CDR3 runs to 13 residues. V lost 4 bases and J lost 1, with 7 bases in between. CDR3 DNA: TGTGCCAGCAGTTCCACAGTTAACTATGGCTACACCTTC. It codes for CASSSTVNYGYTF.

By its share, this clonotype is medium-sized. In DNA form, the CDR3 reads TGTGCCAGCAGCTTCATCACTAGCCCCGCTGAGCAGTTCTTC. Amino acid sequence: CASSFITSPAEQFF. This rearrangement joins TRBV7-8 to TRBJ2-1; TRBD2 is a possible D gene (6 bases). CDR3 length: 14 amino acids. CDR1 and CDR2 (germline): SGHVS, FQNEAQ. V lost 3 bases and J 9 bases, leaving 15 bases between the germline ends.

The V and J genes are TRBV6-1 and TRBJ2-1, with TRBD2 as a possible D gene (7 bases). In germline, CDR1 is MNHNS, CDR2 SASEGT. V lost 8 bases and J lost 6, with 14 bases in between. This CDR3 has 13 residues. The CDR3 reads CASSERGGNEQFF. The CDR3 nucleotides read TGTGCCAGCTCCGAAAGGGGGGGCAATGAGCAGTTCTTC.

This clonotype was counted ten times or more. Here the CDR3 reads CASSPTPGGGTSYEQYF. Written as DNA, the CDR3 is TGTGCCAGCAGCCCAACCCCCGGGGGGGGGACAAGCTACGAGCAGTACTTC. V usage is TRBV7-9 and J usage is TRBJ2-7; TRBD2 agrees at 8 bases. The V and J ends lost 5 bases and 3 bases, in that order; junction bases with no gene match: 15. The CDR3 contains 17 residues. The germline V gene encodes CDR1 SEHNR and CDR2 FQNEAQ (reference sequence).